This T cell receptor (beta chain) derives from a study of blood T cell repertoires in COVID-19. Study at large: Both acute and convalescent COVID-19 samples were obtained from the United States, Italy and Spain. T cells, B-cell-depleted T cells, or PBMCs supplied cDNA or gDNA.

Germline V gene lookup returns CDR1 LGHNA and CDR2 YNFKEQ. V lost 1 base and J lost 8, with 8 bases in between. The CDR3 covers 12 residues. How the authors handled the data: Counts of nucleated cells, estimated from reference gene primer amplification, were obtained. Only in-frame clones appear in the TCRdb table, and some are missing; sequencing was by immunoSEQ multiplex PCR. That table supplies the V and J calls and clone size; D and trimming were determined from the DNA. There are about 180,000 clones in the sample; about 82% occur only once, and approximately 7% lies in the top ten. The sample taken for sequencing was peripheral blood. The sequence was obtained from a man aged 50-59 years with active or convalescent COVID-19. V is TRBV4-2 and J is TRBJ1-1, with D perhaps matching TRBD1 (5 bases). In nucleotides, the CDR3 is TGTGCCAGCAGCCAAGCGACAGACGAAGCTTTCTTT. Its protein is CASSQATDEAFF.